A single count supports the clone carrying this TCR beta chain. Its target is unknown. Germline V gives CDR1 LNHDA, CDR2 SQIVND (reference sequence). The ends were cut back, 7 bases at V and 7 bases at J, with 16 bases in the middle. This CDR3 is built from 13 residues. This sample stems from a study of shared clonotypes between healthy human individuals. Genomic DNA per cell subset filled all wells of several immunoSEQ plates. Assay: immunoSEQ multiplex PCR; the TCRdb copy retains only in-frame clones and omits some. The sample has 2.3 million or so clones; approximately 93% are singletons. Overall study results and limits: Collection of samples was limited to blood; tissue repertoires likely differ. Naive subsets tended to show greater estimated richness than memory subsets.

The rearrangement joins TRBV19 to TRBJ1-2; D is ambiguous. This clonotype was sampled from a man younger than 35 in good health. Some clones in this sample may be carry-over from other donors' samples. The sample comprised naive CD4+ T cells from PBMCs. Described subset: CD45RA+ positively selected. The CDR3 DNA reads as TGTGCCAGTACCCTGGCGCTGTCTCGTGGCTACACCTTC. Its protein product is CASTLALSRGYTF.